The 21 T cell receptor beta chains reported below all come from one sample, sequenced in a study of blood T cell repertoires in COVID-19. Assay used: immunoSEQ multiplex PCR; TCRdb lists only in-frame clones, some missing. This table holds about 270,000 clones, roughly 86% found once. The specimen sequenced was peripheral blood. The origin of the receptors is a woman of 80 years or more with COVID-19, enrolled during active disease.

The chain is built from TRBV5-6 and TRBJ1-5; D is unresolved. The CDR3 is 13 amino acids. The germline CDR1 and CDR2 sequences are SGHDT and YYEEEE. V lost 7 bases and J lost 4, with 12 bases in between. The CDR3 region has the DNA TGTGCCAGCGCCGAGCGATTTAATCAGCCCCAGCATTTT. This gives the protein CASAERFNQPQHF.

This chain uses TRBV6-5 with TRBJ1-3; perhaps TRBD1 as D (6 bases). V lost 7 bases to trimming and J lost 8 bases, with 12 bases between them. There are 12 residues in the CDR3. CDR1 MNHEY and CDR2 SVGAGI come from the germline V gene. The CDR3 DNA sequence: TGTGCCAGCACAATACAGGGAGACACCATATATTTT. Residues: CASTIQGDTIYF.

This sequence joins TRBV6-5 and TRBJ1-2; TRBD1 matches 11 bases. Germline CDR1 reads MNHEY; CDR2 reads SVGAGI. The V gene end was trimmed by 8 bases and the J gene end by 4 bases; junction bases not matched to a gene: 6. The CDR3 runs to 14 residues. The CDR3 DNA reads TGTGCCAGCCAGGGACAGGGGGTTTTCTATGGCTACACCTTC. It is translated as CASQGQGVFYGYTF.

The rearrangement joins TRBV29-1 to TRBJ1-4; 8 bases align to TRBD1. Germline V gene data show CDR1 as SQVTM and CDR2 as ANQGSEA. With V trimmed by 3 bases and J by 7 bases, 7 bases remained unmatched. The CDR3 runs to 14 residues. CDR3 sequence (DNA): TGCAGCGTTGACCAGGACAGGGTGTCTGAAAAACTGTTTTTT. This sequence encodes CSVDQDRVSEKLFF.

The genes are TRBV4-1 and TRBJ1-1; TRBD1 is a possible D gene (6 bases). Germline lookup yields CDR1 MGHRA and CDR2 YSYEKL. This CDR3 has 16 amino acids. V was shortened by 3 bases and J by 3 bases, with 17 bases between the two germline ends. CDR3 nucleotide sequence: TGCGCCAGCAGCCACCGTTACCAGGGGCAGTACACTGAAGCTTTCTTT. Its translation is CASSHRYQGQYTEAFF.

The chain employs TRBV6-6 and TRBJ2-5, with TRBD2 identical over 10 bases. In germline, CDR1 is MNHNY, CDR2 SVGAGI (reference sequence). V was clipped by 4 bases and J by 5 bases; unmatched bases: 10. The CDR3 is 16 residues long. As DNA, the CDR3 is TGTGCCAGCAGTTCTTCAGCGGGGGGGTATCAGGAGACCCAGTACTTC. Its translation: CASSSSAGGYQETQYF.

The V gene is TRBV28, the J gene TRBJ1-5, with D perhaps TRBD1 (5 bases). The CDR3 runs to 17 residues. Trimming removed 7 bases from V and 2 bases from J, with 21 bases in between. Germline CDR1 reads MDHEN; CDR2 reads SYDVKM. The DNA of the CDR3 is TGTGCCAGCACGGGCGTCAGGGCGGCAGAGGGCAATCAGCCCCAGCATTTT. Translated, it gives CASTGVRAAEGNQPQHF.

The CDR3 protein is CASSPGQSTNYGYTF. The CDR3 nucleotides are TGTGCCAGCTCACCGGGACAGAGTACTAACTATGGCTACACCTTC. The gene calls are TRBV18 and TRBJ1-2; 7 bases are shared with TRBD1. This CDR3 comprises 15 residues. V was clipped by 3 bases and J by 0 bases; unmatched bases: 4. CDR1 and CDR2 from the germline V gene are KGHSH and LQKENI.

This clone was seen a handful of times. This chain connects TRBV4-1 to TRBJ1-3; 9 positions match TRBD1. Germline values: CDR1 MGHRA, CDR2 YSYEKL. V shed 0 bases and J 7 bases; nucleotides not matched to a gene: 7. This CDR3 comprises 16 residues. The CDR3 nucleotides read TGCGCCAGCAGCCAAGACACAGGGGGCGGTTGGAACACCATATATTTT. Its translation is CASSQDTGGGWNTIYF.

The V gene is TRBV3-1 (or the pseudogene TRBV3-2), the J gene TRBJ2-1; no clear D gene. V lost 3 bases, J lost 13 bases, and 10 bases lay in between. CDR3 size: 11 residues. CDR1 and CDR2 from the germline V gene are LGHDT and YNNKEL (reference sequence). As DNA, the CDR3 is TGTGCCAGCAGCCATGGTACTTCCCAGTTCTTC. Amino acid sequence: CASSHGTSQFF.

V gene TRBV27 combines with J gene TRBJ2-1; 9 bases line up with TRBD1. The junction had 3 bases not matched to a gene; V was cut back by 6 bases and J by 0 bases. This CDR3 region has 15 residues. The germline CDR1 and CDR2 sequences are MNHEY and SMNVEV (reference sequence). Here the CDR3 DNA reads TGTGCCAGCAGCCTGGACAGGGGCTCCTACAATGAGCAGTTCTTC. It is translated as CASSLDRGSYNEQFF.

V usage is TRBV10-3 and J usage is TRBJ1-3; 8 positions agree with TRBD1. The ends lost 8 bases at V and 6 bases at J; junction bases unmatched: 9. There are 14 residues in the CDR3. CDR1 and CDR2 from the germline V gene are ENHRY and SYGVKD. The CDR3 DNA reads TGTGCCATCGTTGGGACAGGCAGACAAAACACCATATATTTT. Amino acid sequence: CAIVGTGRQNTIYF.

The CDR3 DNA reads TGTGCCAGCAGTTTCAGCGGGACAGGGGGCCCGATGGTCTATGGCTACACCTTC. It is translated as CASSFSGTGGPMVYGYTF. The chain uses TRBV3-1 (or the pseudogene TRBV3-2) and TRBJ1-2; TRBD1 aligns across 12 bases. With 6 bases clipped from V and 4 bases from J, the junction kept 15 bases outside the gene matches. CDR1 and CDR2 from the germline V gene are LGHDT and YNNKEL (reference sequence). This CDR3 has 18 amino acids.

The gene calls are TRBV28 and TRBJ1-6; D is ambiguous. CDR3 length: 14 amino acids. The germline V and J ends were trimmed by 6 bases and 2 bases, with 8 bases remaining between them. The V gene's germline CDR1 is MDHEN and CDR2 SYDVKM. The CDR3 here is CASRQRTYNSPLHF. For the CDR3, the DNA is TGTGCCAGCAGGCAGAGGACCTATAATTCACCCCTCCACTTT.

J is TRBJ1-1 and V is TRBV27, with 11 bases that match TRBD1. The junction had 5 bases not matched to a gene; V was cut back by 10 bases and J by 4 bases. This CDR3 contains 13 residues. Germline V CDR1 and CDR2: MNHEY, SMNVEV (reference sequence). Written as DNA, the CDR3 is TGTGCCATCCCGGGACAGGGGGTCACTGAAGCTTTCTTT. As protein: CAIPGQGVTEAFF.

The rearrangement joins TRBV12-3 or TRBV12-4 to TRBJ1-6; no firm D call. The CDR3 has 13 residues. The V end lost 9 bases, the J end lost 7 bases, and 13 bases lay between the germline ends. The CDR3 spells CASIRFLNSPLHF. The CDR3 DNA reads TGTGCCAGTATCAGGTTCCTCAATTCACCCCTCCACTTT.

V is TRBV6-5 and J is TRBJ2-7; 9 bases line up with TRBD1. The CDR3 consists of 13 residues. Per germline, CDR1 MNHEY and CDR2 SVGAGI. Unmatched junction bases numbered 8, after V lost 10 bases and J lost 4 bases. The DNA of the CDR3 is TGTGCCACATCACAGGGGGCGTTATACGAGCAGTACTTC. Encoded protein: CATSQGALYEQYF.

In its sample, this clone was seen a few times. V usage is TRBV6-5 and J usage is TRBJ1-5; D is uncertain. This CDR3 has 13 residues. V was pared by 6 bases and J by 4 bases, with 10 bases between. From germline, CDR1 is MNHEY and CDR2 SVGAGI. CDR3 sequence (DNA): TGTGCCAGCAGACGGGATGCTAATCAGCCCCAGCATTTT. Translated, it gives CASRRDANQPQHF.

With regard to this clone: Other DNA sequences in this sample translate to the same CDR3. The rearrangement uses TRBV6-5 and TRBJ2-5; 8 bases align to TRBD2. J lost 4 bases, V lost 5 bases, and 0 bases had no gene match. This CDR3 has 12 residues. Germline V gene lookup returns CDR1 MNHEY and CDR2 SVGAGI. CDR3 DNA sequence: TGTGCCAGCAGTCGGGGGGGAGAGACCCAGTACTTC. Its translation is CASSRGGETQYF.

This chain uses TRBV19 with TRBJ1-5, with D perhaps TRBD1 (6 bases). The V gene's germline CDR1 is LNHDA and CDR2 SQIVND (reference sequence). Between the trimmed V and J ends, which lost 4 bases and 4 bases, there was a span of 17 bases. This CDR3 contains 16 residues. Here the CDR3 reads CASSTTRQVNNQPQHF. The DNA for the CDR3 is TGTGCCAGTAGTACCACCCGACAGGTGAATAATCAGCCCCAGCATTTT.

V is TRBV7-2 and J is TRBJ1-3, with D unclear. Germline V gene sequence: CDR1 SGHTA, CDR2 FQGNSA. The V end lost 5 bases, the J end lost 1 base, and 9 bases lay between the germline ends. The CDR3 totals 14 residues. The CDR3 DNA reads as TGTGCCAGCAGCACCGGGGATTCTGGAAACACCATATATTTT. Translating gives CASSTGDSGNTIYF.